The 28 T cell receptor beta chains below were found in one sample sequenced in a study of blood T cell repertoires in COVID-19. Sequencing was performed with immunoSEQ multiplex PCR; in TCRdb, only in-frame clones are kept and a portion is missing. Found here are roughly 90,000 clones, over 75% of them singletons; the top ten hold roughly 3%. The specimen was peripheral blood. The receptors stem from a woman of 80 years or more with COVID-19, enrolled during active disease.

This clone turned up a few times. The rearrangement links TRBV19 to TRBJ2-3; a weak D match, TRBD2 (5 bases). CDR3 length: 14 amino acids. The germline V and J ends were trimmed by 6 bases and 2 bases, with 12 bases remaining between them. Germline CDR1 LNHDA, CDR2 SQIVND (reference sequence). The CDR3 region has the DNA TGTGCCAGTAGGCCCGTCGGGGACACAGATACGCAGTATTTT. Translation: CASRPVGDTDTQYF.

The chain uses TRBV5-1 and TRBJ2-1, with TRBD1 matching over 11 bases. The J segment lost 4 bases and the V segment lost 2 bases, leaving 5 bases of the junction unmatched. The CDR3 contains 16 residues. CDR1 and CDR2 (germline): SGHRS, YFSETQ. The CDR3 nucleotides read TGCGCCAGCAGCTTACAAGGGACAGGGGGTTACAATGAGCAGTTCTTC. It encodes CASSLQGTGGYNEQFF. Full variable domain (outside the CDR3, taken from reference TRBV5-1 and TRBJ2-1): KAGVTQTPRYLIKTRGQQVTLSCSPISGHRSVSWYQQTPGQGLQFLFEYFSETQRNKGNFPGRFSGRQFSNSRSEMNVSTLELGDSALYLCASSLQGTGGYNEQFFGPGTRLTVL.

The CDR3 DNA sequence: TGTGCCAGCAGCCCGATTGGGGGGACTGGTGTTGAAAAACTGTTTTTT. It codes for CASSPIGGTGVEKLFF. This chain connects TRBV11-2 to TRBJ1-4; a possible D gene is TRBD1 (5 bases). CDR1 and CDR2 from the germline V gene are SGHAT and FQNNGV. The CDR3 contains 16 residues. Trimming cost V 5 bases and J 7 bases, with 20 bases left between them. The complete variable domain, with remaining parts taken from reference TRBV11-2 and TRBJ1-4, reads EAGVAQSPRYKIIEKRQSVAFWCNPISGHATLYWYQQILGQGPKLLIQFQNNGVVDDSQLPKDRFSAERLKGVDSTLKIQPAKLEDSAVYLCASSPIGGTGVEKLFFGSGTQLSVL.

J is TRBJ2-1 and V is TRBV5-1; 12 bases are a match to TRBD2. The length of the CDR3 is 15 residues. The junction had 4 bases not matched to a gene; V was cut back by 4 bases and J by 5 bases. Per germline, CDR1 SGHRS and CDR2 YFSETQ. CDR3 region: CASSPRTSGNNEQFF. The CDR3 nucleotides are TGCGCCAGCAGCCCCCGGACTAGCGGGAACAATGAGCAGTTCTTC.

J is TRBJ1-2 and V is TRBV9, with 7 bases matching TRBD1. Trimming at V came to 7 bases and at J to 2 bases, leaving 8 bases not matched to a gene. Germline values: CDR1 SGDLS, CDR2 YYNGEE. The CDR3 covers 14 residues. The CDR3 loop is CASQGGQYNYGYTF. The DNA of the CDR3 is TGTGCCAGCCAGGGGGGACAGTACAACTATGGCTACACCTTC.

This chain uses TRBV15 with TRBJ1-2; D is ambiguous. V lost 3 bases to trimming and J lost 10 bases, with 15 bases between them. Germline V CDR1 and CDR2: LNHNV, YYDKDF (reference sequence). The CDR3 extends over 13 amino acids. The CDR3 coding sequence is TGTGCCACCAGCAGGTGGCAGGATGATATCTACACCTTC. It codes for CATSRWQDDIYTF.

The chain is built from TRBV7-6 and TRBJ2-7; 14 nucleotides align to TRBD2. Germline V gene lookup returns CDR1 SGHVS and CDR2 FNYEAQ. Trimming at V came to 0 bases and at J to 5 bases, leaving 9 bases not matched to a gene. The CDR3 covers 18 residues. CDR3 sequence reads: CASSLAGLAGVGSDEQYF. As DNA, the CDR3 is TGTGCCAGCAGCTTAGCGGGACTAGCGGGAGTGGGTTCCGACGAGCAGTACTTC.

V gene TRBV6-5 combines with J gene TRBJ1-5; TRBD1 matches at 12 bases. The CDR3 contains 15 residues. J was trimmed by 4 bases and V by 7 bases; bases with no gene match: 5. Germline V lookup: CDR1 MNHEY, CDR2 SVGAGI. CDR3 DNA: TGTGCCAGCATGGGACAGGGGGCGGGTAATCAGCCCCAGCATTTT. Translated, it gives CASMGQGAGNQPQHF.

CDR3 coding DNA: TGCGCCAGCAGTCCTACTAGCGGGAGTGTCGAGCAGTACTTC. Protein sequence: CASSPTSGSVEQYF. The chain has TRBV10-2 and TRBJ2-7; 11 bases are a match to TRBD2. Germline trimming cut 5 bases from V and 6 bases from J; bases unmatched to any gene: 6. The CDR3 has 14 residues. Germline V CDR1 and CDR2: WSHSY, SAAADI.

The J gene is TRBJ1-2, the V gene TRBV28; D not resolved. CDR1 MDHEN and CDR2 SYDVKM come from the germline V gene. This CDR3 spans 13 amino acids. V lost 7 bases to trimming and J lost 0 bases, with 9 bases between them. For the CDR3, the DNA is TGTGCCAGCATCGCGGCCGCTAACTATGGCTACACCTTC. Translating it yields CASIAAANYGYTF.

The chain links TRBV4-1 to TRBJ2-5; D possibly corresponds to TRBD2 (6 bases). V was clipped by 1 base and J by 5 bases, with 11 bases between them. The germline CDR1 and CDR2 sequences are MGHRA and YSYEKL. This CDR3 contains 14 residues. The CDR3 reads CASSQAGEWETQYF. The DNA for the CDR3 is TGCGCCAGCAGCCAAGCGGGAGAATGGGAGACCCAGTACTTC.

CDR3 region: CAITPGGGANYGYTF. In DNA, the CDR3 is TGTGCCATCACCCCCGGAGGGGGGGCTAACTATGGCTACACCTTC. The rearrangement uses TRBV10-3 and TRBJ1-2; possibly TRBD1 for D (6 bases). CDR1 and CDR2 (germline): ENHRY, SYGVKD. This CDR3 comprises 15 residues. V lost 7 bases, J lost 0 bases, and 15 bases lay in between.

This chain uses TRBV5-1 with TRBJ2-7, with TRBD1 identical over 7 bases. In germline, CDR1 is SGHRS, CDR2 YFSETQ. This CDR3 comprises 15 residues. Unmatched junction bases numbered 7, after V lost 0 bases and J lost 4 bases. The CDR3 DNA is TGCGCCAGCAGCTTGGAATGGACAGGAACGTACGAGCAGTACTTC. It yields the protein CASSLEWTGTYEQYF. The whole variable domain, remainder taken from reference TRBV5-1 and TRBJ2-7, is KAGVTQTPRYLIKTRGQQVTLSCSPISGHRSVSWYQQTPGQGLQFLFEYFSETQRNKGNFPGRFSGRQFSNSRSEMNVSTLELGDSALYLCASSLEWTGTYEQYFGPGTRLTVT.

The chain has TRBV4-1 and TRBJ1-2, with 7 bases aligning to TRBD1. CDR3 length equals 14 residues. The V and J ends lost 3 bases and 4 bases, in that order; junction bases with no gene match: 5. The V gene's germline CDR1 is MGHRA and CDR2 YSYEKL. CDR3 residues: CASSQSGTAYGYTF. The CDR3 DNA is TGCGCCAGCAGCCAGTCCGGGACAGCCTATGGCTACACCTTC.

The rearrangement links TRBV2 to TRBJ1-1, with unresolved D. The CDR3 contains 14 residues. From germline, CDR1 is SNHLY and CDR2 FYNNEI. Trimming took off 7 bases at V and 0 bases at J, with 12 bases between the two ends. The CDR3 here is CASTGLSMNTEAFF. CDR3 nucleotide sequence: TGTGCCAGCACTGGACTTTCGATGAACACTGAAGCTTTCTTT.

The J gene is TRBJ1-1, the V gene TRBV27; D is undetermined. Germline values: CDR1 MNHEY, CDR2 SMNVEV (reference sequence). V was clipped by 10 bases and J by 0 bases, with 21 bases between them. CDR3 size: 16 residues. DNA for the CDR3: TGTGCCAACAGCTGGACCGGGAGGGTTGTGAACACTGAAGCTTTCTTT. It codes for CANSWTGRVVNTEAFF.

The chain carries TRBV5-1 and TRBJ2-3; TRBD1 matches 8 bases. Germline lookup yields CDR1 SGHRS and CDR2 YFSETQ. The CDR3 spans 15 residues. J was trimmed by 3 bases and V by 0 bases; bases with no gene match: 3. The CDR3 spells CASSLVQGETDTQYF. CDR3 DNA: TGCGCCAGCAGCTTGGTACAGGGGGAAACAGATACGCAGTATTTT. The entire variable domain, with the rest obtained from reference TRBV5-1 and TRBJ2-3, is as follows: KAGVTQTPRYLIKTRGQQVTLSCSPISGHRSVSWYQQTPGQGLQFLFEYFSETQRNKGNFPGRFSGRQFSNSRSEMNVSTLELGDSALYLCASSLVQGETDTQYFGPGTRLTVL.

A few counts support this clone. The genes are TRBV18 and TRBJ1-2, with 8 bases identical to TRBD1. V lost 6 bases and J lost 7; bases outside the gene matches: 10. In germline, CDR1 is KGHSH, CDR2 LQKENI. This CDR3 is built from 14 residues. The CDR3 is CASSQAQGELGYTF. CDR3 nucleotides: TGTGCCAGCTCTCAAGCACAGGGGGAACTTGGCTACACCTTC.

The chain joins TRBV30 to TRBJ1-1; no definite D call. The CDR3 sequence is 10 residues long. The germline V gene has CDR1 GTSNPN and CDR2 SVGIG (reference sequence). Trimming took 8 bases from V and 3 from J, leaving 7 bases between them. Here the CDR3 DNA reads TGTGCCGGTGGCTACACTGAAGCTTTCTTT. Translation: CAGGYTEAFF.

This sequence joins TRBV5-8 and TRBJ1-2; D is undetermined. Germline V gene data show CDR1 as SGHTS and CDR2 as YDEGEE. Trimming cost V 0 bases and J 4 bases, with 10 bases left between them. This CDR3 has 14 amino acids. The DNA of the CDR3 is TGTGCCAGCAGCTTGGGCGGAAGCGTCTATGGCTACACCTTC. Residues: CASSLGGSVYGYTF.

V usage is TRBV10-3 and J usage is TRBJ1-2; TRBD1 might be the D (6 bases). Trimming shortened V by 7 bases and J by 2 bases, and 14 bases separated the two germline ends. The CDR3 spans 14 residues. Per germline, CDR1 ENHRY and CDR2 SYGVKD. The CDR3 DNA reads TGTGCCATCACCCGGGACACCGAAAACTATGGCTACACCTTC. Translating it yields CAITRDTENYGYTF.

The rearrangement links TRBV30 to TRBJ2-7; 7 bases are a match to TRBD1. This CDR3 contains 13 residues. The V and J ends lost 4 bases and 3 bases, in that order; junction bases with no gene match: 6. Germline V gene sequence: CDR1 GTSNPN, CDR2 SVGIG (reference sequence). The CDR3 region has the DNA TGTGCCTGGAAGGGACAGTCTGGCTACGAGCAGTACTTC. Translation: CAWKGQSGYEQYF.

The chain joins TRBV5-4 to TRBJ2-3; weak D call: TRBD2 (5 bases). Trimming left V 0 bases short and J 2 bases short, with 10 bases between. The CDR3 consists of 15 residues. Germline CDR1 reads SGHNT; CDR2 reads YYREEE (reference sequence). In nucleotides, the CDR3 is TGTGCCAGCAGCTTGGTGGCGGGCACCACAGATACGCAGTATTTT. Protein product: CASSLVAGTTDTQYF.

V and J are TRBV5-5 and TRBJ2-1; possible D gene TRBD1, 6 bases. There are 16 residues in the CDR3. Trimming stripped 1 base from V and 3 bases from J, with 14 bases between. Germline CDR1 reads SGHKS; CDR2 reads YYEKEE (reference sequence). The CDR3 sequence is CASSLRQGMGYNEQFF. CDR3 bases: TGTGCCAGCAGCTTGAGGCAGGGGATGGGCTACAATGAGCAGTTCTTC.

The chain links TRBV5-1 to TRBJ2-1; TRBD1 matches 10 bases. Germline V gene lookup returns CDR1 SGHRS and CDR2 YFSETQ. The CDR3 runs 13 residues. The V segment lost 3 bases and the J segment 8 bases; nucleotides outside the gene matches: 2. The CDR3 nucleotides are TGCGCCAGCAGCTGGACAGGGGGGGATGAGCAGTTCTTC. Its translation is CASSWTGGDEQFF.

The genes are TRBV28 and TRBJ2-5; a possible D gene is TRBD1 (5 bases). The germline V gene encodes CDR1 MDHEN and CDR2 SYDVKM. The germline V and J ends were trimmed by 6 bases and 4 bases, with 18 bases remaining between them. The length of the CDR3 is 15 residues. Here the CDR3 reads CASSPLMGQRETQYF. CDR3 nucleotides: TGTGCCAGCAGCCCTCTGATGGGGCAGCGAGAGACCCAGTACTTC.

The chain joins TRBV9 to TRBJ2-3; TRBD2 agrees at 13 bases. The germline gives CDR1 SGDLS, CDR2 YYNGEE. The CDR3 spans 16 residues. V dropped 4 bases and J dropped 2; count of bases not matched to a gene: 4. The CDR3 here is CASSLGTSGVTDTQYF. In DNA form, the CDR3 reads TGTGCCAGCAGCCTAGGGACTAGCGGGGTCACAGATACGCAGTATTTT.

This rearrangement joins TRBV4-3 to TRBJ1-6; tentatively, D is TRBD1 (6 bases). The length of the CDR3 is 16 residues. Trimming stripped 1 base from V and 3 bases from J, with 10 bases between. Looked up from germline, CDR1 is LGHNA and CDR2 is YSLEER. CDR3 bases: TGCGCCAGCAGCCAAGCTCCAGGGGTCTATAATTCACCCCTCCACTTT. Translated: CASSQAPGVYNSPLHF.